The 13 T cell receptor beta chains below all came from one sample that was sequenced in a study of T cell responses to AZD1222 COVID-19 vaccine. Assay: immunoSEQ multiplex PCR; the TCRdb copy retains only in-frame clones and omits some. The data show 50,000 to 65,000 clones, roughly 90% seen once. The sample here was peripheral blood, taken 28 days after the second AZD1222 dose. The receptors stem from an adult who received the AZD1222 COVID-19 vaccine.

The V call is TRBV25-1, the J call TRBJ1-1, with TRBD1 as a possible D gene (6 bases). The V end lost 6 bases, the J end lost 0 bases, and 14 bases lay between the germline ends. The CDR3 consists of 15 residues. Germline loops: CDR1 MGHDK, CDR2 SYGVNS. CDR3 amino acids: CASSRDIFMNTEAFF. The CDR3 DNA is TGTGCCAGCAGCCGGGACATTTTCATGAACACTGAAGCTTTCTTT.

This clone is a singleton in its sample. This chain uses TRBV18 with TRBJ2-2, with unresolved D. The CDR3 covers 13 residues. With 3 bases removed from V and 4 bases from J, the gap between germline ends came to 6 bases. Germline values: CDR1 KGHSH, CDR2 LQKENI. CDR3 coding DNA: TGTGCCAGCTCACCTGACCTCACCGGGGAGCTGTTTTTT. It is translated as CASSPDLTGELFF. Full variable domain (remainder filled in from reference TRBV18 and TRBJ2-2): NAGVMQNPRHLVRRRGQEARLRCSPMKGHSHVYWYRQLPEEGLKFMVYLQKENIIDESGMPKERFSAEFPKEGPSILRIQQVVRGDSAAYFCASSPDLTGELFFGEGSRLTVL.

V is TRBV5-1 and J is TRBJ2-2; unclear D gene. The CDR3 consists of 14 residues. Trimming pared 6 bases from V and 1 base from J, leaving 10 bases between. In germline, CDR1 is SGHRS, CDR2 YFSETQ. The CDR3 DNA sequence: TGCGCCAGCAAGTTCGGCGGGAACACCGGGGAGCTGTTTTTT. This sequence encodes CASKFGGNTGELFF.

This CDR3 is CASSYREGYNEQFF. CDR3 coding DNA: TGTGCCAGCAGTTACCGGGAGGGATACAATGAGCAGTTCTTC. The chain combines TRBV6-2 or TRBV6-3 with TRBJ2-1, with 8 nucleotides matching TRBD2. Germline lookup yields CDR1 MNHEY and CDR2 SVGEGT. Germline trimming cut 2 bases from V and 4 bases from J; bases unmatched to any gene: 1. This CDR3 contains 14 residues.

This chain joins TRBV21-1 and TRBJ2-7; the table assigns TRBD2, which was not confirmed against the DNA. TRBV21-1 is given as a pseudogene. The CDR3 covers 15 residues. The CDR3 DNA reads TGTGCCAGCAGCAAAGCGCCCGAGGGTCCCTACGAGCAGTACTTC. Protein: CASSKAPEGPYEQYF.

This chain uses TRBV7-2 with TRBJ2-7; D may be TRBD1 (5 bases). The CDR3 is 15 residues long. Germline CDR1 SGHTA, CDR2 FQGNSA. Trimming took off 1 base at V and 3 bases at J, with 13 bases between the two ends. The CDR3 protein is CASSLEAGSYYEQYF. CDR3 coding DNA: TGTGCCAGCAGCTTAGAAGCAGGGTCTTACTACGAGCAGTACTTC.

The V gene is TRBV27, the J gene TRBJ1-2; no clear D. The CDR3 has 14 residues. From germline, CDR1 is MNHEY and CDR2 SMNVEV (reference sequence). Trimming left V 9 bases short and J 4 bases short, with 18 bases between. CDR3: CASYGGRPTYGYTF. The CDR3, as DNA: TGTGCCAGTTATGGAGGCAGACCGACCTATGGCTACACCTTC.

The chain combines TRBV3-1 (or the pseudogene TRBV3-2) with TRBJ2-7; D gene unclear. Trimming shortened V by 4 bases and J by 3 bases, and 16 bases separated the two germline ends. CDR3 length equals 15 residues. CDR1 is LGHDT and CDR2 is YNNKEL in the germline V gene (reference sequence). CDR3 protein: CASSPLPLSGYEQYF. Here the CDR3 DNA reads TGTGCCAGCAGCCCCCTCCCCCTGAGTGGCTACGAGCAGTACTTC.

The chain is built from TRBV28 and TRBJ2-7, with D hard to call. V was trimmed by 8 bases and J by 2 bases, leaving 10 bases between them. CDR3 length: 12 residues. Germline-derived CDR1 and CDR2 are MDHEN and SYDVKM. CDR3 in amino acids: CASLQSTYEQYF. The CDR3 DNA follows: TGTGCCAGCTTACAATCAACCTACGAGCAGTACTTC.

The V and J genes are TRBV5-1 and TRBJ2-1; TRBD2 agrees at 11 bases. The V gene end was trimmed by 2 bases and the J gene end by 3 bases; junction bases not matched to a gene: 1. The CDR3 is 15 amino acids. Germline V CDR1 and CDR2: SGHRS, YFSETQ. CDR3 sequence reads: CASSFGTSGYNEQFF. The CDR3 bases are TGCGCCAGCAGCTTCGGGACTAGCGGCTACAATGAGCAGTTCTTC.

CDR3 amino acids: CASSLGGAGVVNEQFF. CDR3 nucleotide sequence: TGTGCCAGCAGCTTAGGCGGGGCGGGAGTCGTCAATGAGCAGTTCTTC. The chain is built from TRBV7-8 and TRBJ2-1; 7 nucleotides line up with TRBD2. CDR1 SGHVS and CDR2 FQNEAQ come from the germline V gene. The trim removed 1 base at V and 6 bases at J, leaving 9 bases unmatched. There are 16 residues in the CDR3.

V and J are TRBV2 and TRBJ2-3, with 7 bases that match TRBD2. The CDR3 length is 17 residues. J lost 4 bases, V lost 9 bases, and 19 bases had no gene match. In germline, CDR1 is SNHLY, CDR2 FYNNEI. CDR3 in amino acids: CARLTRDYQGRADTQYF. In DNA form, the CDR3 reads TGTGCCAGGCTCACCCGGGACTACCAGGGAAGGGCAGATACGCAGTATTTT.

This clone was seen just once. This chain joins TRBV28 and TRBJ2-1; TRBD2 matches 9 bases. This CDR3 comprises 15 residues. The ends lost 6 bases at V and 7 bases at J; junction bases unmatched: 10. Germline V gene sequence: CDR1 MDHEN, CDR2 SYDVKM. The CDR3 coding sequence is TGTGCCAGCAGCCCTATTAGCGGGAGAATGAATGAGCAGTTCTTC. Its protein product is CASSPISGRMNEQFF. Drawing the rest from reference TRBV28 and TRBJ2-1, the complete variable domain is DVKVTQSSRYLVKRTGEKVFLECVQDMDHENMFWYRQDPGLGLRLIYFSYDVKMKEKGDIPEGYSVSREKKERFSLILESASTNQTSMYLCASSPISGRMNEQFFGPGTRLTVL.